Shown below are 6 T cell receptor beta chains from a single sample sequenced in a study of OX40 agonist ivuxolimab in advanced cancers. Sequenced by immunoSEQ multiplex PCR; TCRdb stores in-frame clones only, minus some. The data hold fewer than 45,000 clones, with 82% observed a single time. The specimen was CD4+ or CD8+ T cells sorted from blood, collected in a trial of the OX40 agonist ivuxolimab. The receptors originated from an adult with an advanced solid tumor such as melanoma, head and neck, liver or kidney cancer.

The CDR3 sequence is CASSALPSQLYNSPLHF. The CDR3 region has the DNA TGTGCCAGCAGCGCGTTGCCAAGCCAGCTGTATAATTCACCCCTCCACTTT. The chain uses TRBV7-6 and TRBJ1-6, with unresolved D. CDR1 is SGHVS and CDR2 is FNYEAQ in the germline V gene. CDR3 length: 17 residues. The V gene lost 5 bases and the J gene lost 4 bases, with 18 bases spanning the gap.

The chain has TRBV7-9 and TRBJ2-1, with 9 bases lining up with TRBD1. Germline lookup yields CDR1 SEHNR and CDR2 FQNEAQ (reference sequence). V was pared by 10 bases and J by 2 bases, with 6 bases of the junction left unmatched. The CDR3 contains 14 residues. CDR3 amino acids: CAINRGLTYNEQFF. The DNA for the CDR3 is TGTGCCATTAACAGGGGGCTCACCTACAATGAGCAGTTCTTC.

This clone qualifies as medium-sized (0.01 to 0.1%). The V and J genes are TRBV5-1 and TRBJ1-5; a possible D gene is TRBD1 (6 bases). Trimming stripped 0 bases from V and 5 bases from J, with 9 bases between. Germline CDR1 is SGHRS and CDR2 is YFSETQ. This CDR3 is built from 14 residues. CDR3 sequence: CASSLAPGDQPQHF. The CDR3 nucleotides read TGCGCCAGCAGCTTGGCGCCAGGGGATCAGCCCCAGCATTTT.

This clone was seen a single time. This chain links TRBV11-1 with TRBJ2-1; D gene unclear. The V end lost 2 bases, the J end lost 9 bases, and 14 bases lay between the germline ends. In germline, CDR1 is SGHAT, CDR2 FQDESV (reference sequence). CDR3 size: 14 residues. The CDR3 sequence is CASSLPGTGGEQFF. As DNA, the CDR3 is TGTGCCAGCAGCTTACCAGGTACCGGTGGTGAGCAGTTCTTC. The entire variable domain, with the rest obtained from reference TRBV11-1 and TRBJ2-1, is as follows: EAEVAQSPRYKITEKSQAVAFWCDPISGHATLYWYRQILGQGPELLVQFQDESVVDDSQLPKDRFSAERLKGVDSTLKIQPAELGDSAMYLCASSLPGTGGEQFFGPGTRLTVL.

V and J are TRBV6-1 and TRBJ1-5, with D unresolved. Trimming removed 2 bases from V and 0 bases from J, with 11 bases in between. This CDR3 has 16 amino acids. The germline V gene has CDR1 MNHNS and CDR2 SASEGT. Written as DNA, the CDR3 is TGTGCCAGCAGTGAATATAGGGCTTTTAGCAATCAGCCCCAGCATTTT. Protein sequence: CASSEYRAFSNQPQHF.

The V gene is TRBV7-2, the J gene TRBJ1-1, with 9 bases fitting TRBD1. V lost 3 bases and J lost 0; bases outside the gene matches: 5. The CDR3 sequence is 16 residues long. CDR1 is SGHTA and CDR2 is FQGNSA in the germline V gene. The CDR3 spells CASSFVTGGLNTEAFF. DNA for the CDR3: TGTGCCAGCAGCTTTGTGACAGGGGGGTTGAACACTGAAGCTTTCTTT.